The TCR beta chain under discussion was sequenced for a study of blood T cell repertoires in COVID-19. This table comes from immunoSEQ multiplex PCR, and its TCRdb copy is limited to in-frame clones, with some not included. The sample lists about 20,000 clones, about four fifths seen once, with approximately 60% in the top ten. This TCR derives from a man older than 75 with acute or convalescent COVID-19. The specimen was peripheral blood.

The CDR3 protein is CASSPRSQGAGGIGIQYF. The CDR3 region has the DNA TGTGCCAGCAGCCCCCGAAGTCAGGGGGCCGGGGGCATAGGCATTCAGTACTTC. The chain joins TRBV7-2 to TRBJ2-4, with 8 nucleotides matching TRBD1. V was clipped by 5 bases and J by 9 bases; unmatched bases: 21. The CDR3 is made up of 18 amino acids. Germline V gene lookup returns CDR1 SGHTA and CDR2 FQGNSA.